This TCR beta chain was obtained from a study of OX40 agonist ivuxolimab in advanced cancers. Study-level information: Ivuxolimab, which is an agonistic anti-OX40 (CD134) antibody, was administered to the patients. The study reported partial responses in three patients: one hepatocellular carcinoma, two cutaneous melanoma.

CDR1 is SGHTA and CDR2 is FQGTGA in the germline V gene. The CDR3 is 14 amino acids. V lost 4 bases to trimming and J lost 8 bases; unmatched junction nucleotides: 5. Peripheral blood came from all dose cohorts at three timepoints. Repertoires were generated with immunoSEQ multiplex PCR, while TCRdb's copy carries only in-frame clones and drops some. In the table there are roughly 63,000 clones, roughly 86% of which are singletons. This specimen consisted of CD4+ or CD8+ T cells sorted from blood, obtained in a trial of the OX40 agonist ivuxolimab. The J gene is TRBJ2-3, the V gene TRBV7-3, with 11 bases aligning to TRBD2. The receptor's source is an adult with an advanced solid tumor such as melanoma, head and neck, liver or kidney cancer. Here the CDR3 DNA reads TGTGCCAGCAGCTCACTAGCGGGAGTAGGTACGCAGTATTTT. It codes for CASSSLAGVGTQYF.